This T cell receptor (beta chain) was obtained from a study of Tregs in tolerant kidney transplant recipients. Study-wide context: Recipients received nonmyeloablative bone marrow transplants from related graft donors, with transient mixed chimerism. Study outcomes and limitations: Validation in larger populations is needed because few patients were studied. Biological reproducibility was not directly addressed in this study.

Turning to this clone: Its specificity is unknown.

Germline lookup yields CDR1 SGHTA and CDR2 FQGTGA. This CDR3 region has 15 residues. With 5 bases removed from V and 6 bases from J, the gap between germline ends came to 16 bases. Thawed PBMCs were FACS-sorted into unstimulated CD4+CD25+CD127- regulatory T cells, CD4+CD25- non-regulatory cells, CD4 and CD8 cells. Repertoires were generated with immunoSEQ multiplex PCR, while TCRdb's copy carries only in-frame clones and drops some. The sample has approximately 75,000 clones, less than 95% seen once. The chain carries TRBV7-3 and TRBJ2-2; D assignment may be TRBD1 or TRBD2 (6 bases each). The sequence was obtained from a human donor who received a combined kidney and bone marrow transplant. The specimen comprised Tregs from blood, sampled before the transplant. The CDR3, as DNA: TGTGCCAGCAGCCCCAGCCCAAGGGGGGCCGGGGAGCTGTTTTTT. It is translated as CASSPSPRGAGELFF.